This section outlines one T cell receptor beta chain sequence together with its context. Its specificity is not known. Per the germline V gene, CDR1 is LGHNA and CDR2 is YNFKEQ. V was pared by 3 bases and J by 8 bases, with 15 bases of the junction left unmatched. The CDR3 runs to 19 residues. This sample was included in a study of graft-versus-host responses after intestinal transplantation. The assay was immunoSEQ multiplex PCR, and TCRdb's table has in-frame clones only and misses some. Among 80,000 to 90,000 clones listed, roughly 89% were seen once. Sequenced here: unstimulated CD4+ T cells sorted from spleen or lymph node cells, sampled before intestinal transplant. The chain couples TRBV4-2 to TRBJ2-1, with TRBD2 identical over 14 bases. This TCR was sampled from a human donor who received an intestinal transplant. This CDR3 is CASSHRYEGTSGSVYEQFF. The CDR3 coding sequence is TGTGCCAGCAGCCACAGATACGAAGGGACTAGCGGGAGTGTATATGAGCAGTTCTTC.